The rows below give T cell receptor beta chains drawn from one sample of a study of control samples from healthy donors and cancer patients. Here immunoSEQ multiplex PCR was the method, and the copy in TCRdb shows in-frame clones only, minus some. The sample carries some 79,000 clones, roughly 90% recorded once. The sample was blood. These receptors all come from a woman aged 50 to 60 in good health. The CDR3 runs from the conserved cysteine through the conserved F or W. The D gene is left open where the match is weak.

v_gene	j_gene	d_gene	CDR3aa
TRBV5-1	TRBJ1-1	-	CASSLGRGASTEAFF
TRBV11-2	TRBJ1-3	-	CASSPRGFGNTIYF
TRBV19	TRBJ2-2	TRBD2	CASSNALAGHTGELFF
TRBV10-3	TRBJ2-1	-	CAISESGAGAGVRNEQFF
TRBV18	TRBJ1-1	TRBD1	CASSPGQGNTEAFF
TRBV10-2	TRBJ1-5	-	CASSWDSNQPQHF
TRBV28	TRBJ2-5	TRBD2	CASSQTSGSQETQYF
TRBV2	TRBJ1-2	-	CASSEALRNYGYTF
TRBV10-3	TRBJ2-7	-	CAISALSYEQYF
TRBV6-4	TRBJ1-6	-	CASKSSYNSPLHF
TRBV19	TRBJ2-2	TRBD1	CASRPWTGGRTGELFF
TRBV3-1/TRBV3-2	TRBJ1-2	-	CASSQDNSGGYGYTF
TRBV7-2	TRBJ1-5	-	CASSSSWSNQPQHF
TRBV6-5	TRBJ2-7	-	CASSPTDSTSYEQYF
TRBV5-1	TRBJ2-5	-	CASSITGQYWETQYF
TRBV14	TRBJ1-2	-	CASSPTTEGYTF
TRBV10-3	TRBJ2-4	TRBD1	CATRTGVAKNIQYF
TRBV3-1/TRBV3-2	TRBJ2-7	-	CASSPQGPYEQYF
TRBV18	TRBJ2-1	-	CASSPPRGSTNEQFF
TRBV5-1	TRBJ2-3	-	CASSELDGRTDTQYF
TRBV28	TRBJ1-5	TRBD1	CASRGTGTRFDSNQPQHF
TRBV10-3	TRBJ1-3	-	CAISENRGNTIYF
TRBV7-2	TRBJ2-2	-	CASSLHRTANTGELFF
TRBV15	TRBJ1-5	-	CATSGPQVEQPQHF
TRBV5-1	TRBJ2-7	-	CASSLVASQEYEQYF
TRBV6-4	TRBJ2-1	-	CASSDSDQDVAPWEHEQFF
TRBV6-5	TRBJ1-6	-	CASINEATNSPLHF
TRBV5-1	TRBJ2-2	TRBD1	CASSPRTGGDTGELFF
TRBV7-9	TRBJ2-5	-	CASSTLLAEQETQYF
TRBV5-1	TRBJ2-5	TRBD2	CASSGTSGRVETQYF
TRBV10-2	TRBJ2-5	-	CASRPGFPQETQYF
TRBV12-3/TRBV12-4	TRBJ1-6	-	CASRYPGFSPLHF
TRBV5-1	TRBJ2-1	-	CASSLNLDNEQFF
TRBV11-3	TRBJ2-2	-	CASSLDTWGTGELFF
TRBV6-6	TRBJ2-1	-	CASSYIDNEQFF
TRBV28	TRBJ2-5	TRBD1	CASRPDRGGETQYF
TRBV6-1	TRBJ2-3	TRBD1	CASSAAPGTGETDTQYF
TRBV25-1	TRBJ2-1	-	CASSERQVYNEQFF
TRBV18	TRBJ2-5	-	CASSPLVLPYQETQYF
TRBV3-1/TRBV3-2	TRBJ2-2	-	CASSQAYGWGDTGELFF
TRBV9	TRBJ2-3	TRBD2	CASSQNPTSGTTDTQYF
TRBV28	TRBJ1-5	TRBD1	CASSLQGAQPQHF
TRBV5-1	TRBJ2-3	-	CASSLRLGLDTQYF
TRBV9	TRBJ1-3	-	CASSVASGWGMGGAGNTIYF
TRBV5-1	TRBJ2-1	-	CASSENQGSNEQFF
TRBV18	TRBJ2-5	-	CASSPLRVWEETQYF
TRBV6-5	TRBJ1-2	-	CASSRQENYGYTF
TRBV19	TRBJ1-6	TRBD1	CASSIYYRGHGNSPLHF
TRBV9	TRBJ1-4	TRBD1	CASSATGGTNEKLFF
TRBV9	TRBJ1-1	-	CASSVVDSNTEAFF
TRBV9	TRBJ2-1	TRBD2	CASSFGTSGAYNEQFF
TRBV5-4	TRBJ1-1	-	CASSLGAGHTEAFF
TRBV7-2	TRBJ1-2	-	CASSLGVLYGYTF